This TCR beta chain was profiled in a study of response to subunit inactivated influenza vaccine (dated by TCRdb to 2017 to 2018). Context from the whole study: To follow how T cells responded to a trivalent subunit inactivated influenza vaccine, the researchers relied on deep quantitative profiling of the T cell receptor repertoire.

This sample's time point label indicates: 45 to 50 days after influenza vaccine administration. Deletion took 7 bases off V and 4 bases off J, with a span of 25 bases between the germline ends. The CDR3 numbers 18 residues from cysteine through phenylalanine. Kept here is only the CDR3 DNA, which spans 54 bases and is read in frame from base 1. Overall results and qualifications from the work: It was suggested by the authors that each seasonal influenza vaccination may recruit only a limited number of new T cells.

This clonotype turned up a few times. Its antigen remains unidentified. Within one base of it there is no much larger clone, and no base qualities were kept. Library creation used RT-PCR. TCRdb names Illumina HiSeq 2500 as the instrument used. TCRdb trimmed the raw reads at Q25, called clones with MiXCR and kept productive beta chains. Every distinct CDR3 protein forms one entry, paired with its most common genes and DNA. This sample has some 500,000 distinct CDR3 sequences in its table, and approximately 12% of those were observed once. Under 15% of the sample is held by the ten biggest clonotypes. The V and J genes are TRBV12-3 or TRBV12-4 and TRBJ2-2, with a tentative D call of TRBD1 or TRBD2, each matching 5 bases. This TCR was sampled from a man between 50 and 59 years old who received an inactivated influenza vaccine. Donor details come from another sample of the same person, matched by shared clones. This material consisted of PBMCs from blood, taken around seven weeks after vaccination. This receptor has the CDR3 CASKPGPGSRGGTGELFF. In nucleotide form, the sequence is TGTGCCAGCAAACCGGGACCTGGCTCCCGGGGCGGCACCGGGGAGCTGTTTTTT.